This TCR beta chain was sequenced for a study of blood T cell repertoires in COVID-19. As for the study in general: The United States, Italy and Spain were the sources of the acute and convalescent COVID-19 samples.

This clone was observed a handful of times. The assay was immunoSEQ multiplex PCR, and TCRdb's table has in-frame clones only and misses some. The sample has some 54,000 clones, about 90% seen once. The CDR3 is 15 residues long. Germline CDR1 reads GTSNPN; CDR2 reads SVGIG (reference sequence). V was cut by 2 bases and J by 5 bases, with 13 bases left in between. The sequenced sample consisted of peripheral blood. This TCR came from a man aged 60 to 75 with acute or convalescent COVID-19. The V gene is TRBV30, the J gene TRBJ1-6, with D possibly TRBD1 on 6 matching bases. CDR3 sequence: CAWSTSGANNSPLHF. CDR3 nucleotides: TGTGCCTGGAGTACATCAGGGGCGAATAATTCACCCCTCCACTTT.